The rows below give T cell receptor beta chains drawn from one sample of a study of blood T cell repertoires in COVID-19. The protocol was immunoSEQ multiplex PCR, while the TCRdb copy is restricted to in-frame clones and leaves out a portion. The top ten clones hold around 13% of a sample with 150,000 to 200,000 clones, around 87% of them seen once. Sequencing used peripheral blood. The receptors originated from a woman in her 70s with COVID-19, enrolled during active disease. The CDR3 runs from the conserved cysteine through the conserved F or W. The D gene is left open where the match is weak. Rows may omit the clone size; those that give it use once, few, many or a size class.

cdr3_aa,cdr3_nt,v_call,d_call,clone_size,j_call
CAGDRGQLAGGDEQFF,TGTGCCGGGGACAGGGGGCAACTAGCGGGAGGCGATGAGCAGTTCTTC,TRBV2,.,.,TRBJ2-1
CASSFKDSLDWPQHF,TGTGCCAGCAGTTTTAAAGACAGCCTCGATTGGCCCCAGCATTTT,TRBV27,.,.,TRBJ1-5
CASIVQGHHYEQYF,TGTGCCAGCATAGTCCAGGGGCACCACTACGAGCAGTACTTC,TRBV6-5,.,.,TRBJ2-7
CASTEWGGEKPQHF,TGTGCCAGCACCGAATGGGGGGGCGAGAAGCCCCAGCATTTT,TRBV7-2,.,.,TRBJ1-5
CASSVLSSTDTQYF,TGTGCCAGCAGCGTACTCTCTAGCACAGATACGCAGTATTTT,TRBV9,.,.,TRBJ2-3
CSASHPGQIYEQYF,TGCAGTGCTAGTCATCCGGGACAAATCTACGAGCAGTACTTC,TRBV20-1,.,.,TRBJ2-7
CASSESAGSHNEQFF,TGTGCCAGCAGTGAATCAGCGGGATCCCACAATGAGCAGTTCTTC,TRBV6-1,TRBD2,.,TRBJ2-1
CASSGTGFNQPQHF,TGTGCCAGCAGCGGGACAGGCTTCAATCAGCCCCAGCATTTT,TRBV9,TRBD1,.,TRBJ1-5
CASSLSGQSYNEQFF,TGTGCCAGCAGCTTATCGGGACAGTCCTACAATGAGCAGTTCTTC,TRBV7-8,TRBD1,.,TRBJ2-1
CASSPGQGGEKLFF,TGTGCCAGCAGTCCGGGACAGGGTGGTGAAAAACTGTTTTTT,TRBV5-6,TRBD1,.,TRBJ1-4
CAWSGGGSSNQPQHF,TGTGCCTGGAGTGGGGGGGGCTCAAGCAATCAGCCCCAGCATTTT,TRBV30,.,.,TRBJ1-5
CATSPWGGYEQYF,TGTGCCACCAGTCCCTGGGGGGGTTACGAGCAGTACTTC,TRBV24-1,TRBD2,.,TRBJ2-7
CATSDSRTSGRPRELFF,TGTGCCACCAGTGATTCGCGGACTAGCGGGAGGCCCCGGGAGCTGTTTTTT,TRBV24-1,TRBD2,.,TRBJ2-2
CATTTAGTRVDEQYF,TGTGCCACCACGACCGCCGGGACTAGGGTCGACGAGCAGTACTTC,TRBV24-1,TRBD2,few,TRBJ2-7
CASSGDRGRNSPLHF,TGTGCCAGCAGCGGGGACAGGGGCAGGAATTCACCCCTCCACTTT,TRBV5-6,TRBD1,.,TRBJ1-6
CASSKTGGDYEQYF,TGTGCCAGCAGCAAGACAGGGGGGGACTACGAGCAGTACTTC,TRBV3-1/TRBV3-2,TRBD1,.,TRBJ2-7